The T cell receptor beta chain described here comes from a study of blood T cells in healthy people across ages. The individuals who served as donors were healthy Caucasians living in Russia, aged about 6 to 95. Germline V gene data show CDR1 as SGHNT and CDR2 as YENEEA. The CDR3 consists of 13 residues. Using a J-beta primer mix together with a sample-barcoded 5' primer, a second PCR was run for roughly 7 to 12 cycles. TCRdb used MiXCR to reprocess the 5' RACE reads, holding one entry per CDR3 protein. Of about 750,000 distinct CDR3 sequences detected, 53% appear once; the ten largest clones hold approximately 41%. Points on this clonotype: The antigen remains undetermined.

Broader study findings: Higher diversity, along with more naive CD4+ cells, distinguished long-lived donors from aged donors. Diversity estimates drawn from one million T cells were deemed underestimates.

The source of this sequence is a man aged 80 or over in good health. Specimen: blood. This chain connects TRBV11-3 to TRBJ2-5; the D gene is possibly TRBD2 (6 bases). The better agreement between TRBJ2-7 and the DNA end casts doubt on the J call. Here the CDR3 reads CASSLGGVHEQYF. CDR3 sequence (DNA): TGTGCCAGCAGCTTGGGCGGGGTCCACGAGCAGTACTTC.